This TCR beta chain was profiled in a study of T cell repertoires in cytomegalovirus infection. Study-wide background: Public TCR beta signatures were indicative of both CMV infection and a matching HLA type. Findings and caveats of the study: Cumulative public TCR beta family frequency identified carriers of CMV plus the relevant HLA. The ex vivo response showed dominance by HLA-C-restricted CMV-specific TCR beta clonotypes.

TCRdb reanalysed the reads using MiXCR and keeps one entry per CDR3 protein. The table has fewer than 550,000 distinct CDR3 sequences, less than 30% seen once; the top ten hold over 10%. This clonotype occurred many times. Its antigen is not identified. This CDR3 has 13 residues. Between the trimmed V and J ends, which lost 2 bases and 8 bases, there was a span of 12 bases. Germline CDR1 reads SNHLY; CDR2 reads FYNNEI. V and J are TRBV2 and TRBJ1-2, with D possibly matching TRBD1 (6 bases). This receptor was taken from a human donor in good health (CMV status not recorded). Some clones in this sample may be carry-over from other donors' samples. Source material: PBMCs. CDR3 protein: CASSEWDTVGYTF. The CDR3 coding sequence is TGTGCCAGCAGTGAATGGGACACCGTGGGCTACACCTTC.